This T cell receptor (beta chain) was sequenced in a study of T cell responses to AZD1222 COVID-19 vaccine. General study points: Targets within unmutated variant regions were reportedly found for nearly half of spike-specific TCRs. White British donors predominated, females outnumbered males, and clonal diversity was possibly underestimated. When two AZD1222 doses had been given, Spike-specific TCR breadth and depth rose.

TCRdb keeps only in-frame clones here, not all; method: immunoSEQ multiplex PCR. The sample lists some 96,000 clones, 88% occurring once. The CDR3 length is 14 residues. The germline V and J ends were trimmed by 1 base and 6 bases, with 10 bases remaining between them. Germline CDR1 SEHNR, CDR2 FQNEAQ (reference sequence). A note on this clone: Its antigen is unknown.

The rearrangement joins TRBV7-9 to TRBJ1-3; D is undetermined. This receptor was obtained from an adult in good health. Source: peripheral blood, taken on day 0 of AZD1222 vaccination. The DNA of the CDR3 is TGTGCCAGCAGCTTAGGAGGACCTTTAAACACCATATATTTT. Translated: CASSLGGPLNTIYF.